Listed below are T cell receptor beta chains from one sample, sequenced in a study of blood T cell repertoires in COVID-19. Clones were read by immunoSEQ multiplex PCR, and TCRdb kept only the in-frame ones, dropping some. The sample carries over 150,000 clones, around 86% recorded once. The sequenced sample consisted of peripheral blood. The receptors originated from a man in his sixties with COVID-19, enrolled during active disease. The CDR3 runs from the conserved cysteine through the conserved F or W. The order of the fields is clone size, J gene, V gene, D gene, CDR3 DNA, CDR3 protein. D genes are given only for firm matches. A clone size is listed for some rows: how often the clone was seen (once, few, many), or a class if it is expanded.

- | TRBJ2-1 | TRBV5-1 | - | TGCGCCAGCAGCGACCCCAGCGGTCCGAATGAGCAGTTCTTC | CASSDPSGPNEQFF
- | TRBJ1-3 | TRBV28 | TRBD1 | TGTGCCAGCAGTCGACAGGGTACAGGAAACACCATATATTTT | CASSRQGTGNTIYF
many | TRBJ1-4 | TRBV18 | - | TGTGCCAGCTCACTCGGACAGAATGAAAAACTGTTTTTT | CASSLGQNEKLFF
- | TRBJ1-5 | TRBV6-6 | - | TGTGCCAGCAGTTATCCGGAGGACTATCAGCCCCAGCATTTT | CASSYPEDYQPQHF
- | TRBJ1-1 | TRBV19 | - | TGTGCCAGTAGTAGACCCCAGGGTCACAACACTGAAGCTTTCTTT | CASSRPQGHNTEAFF
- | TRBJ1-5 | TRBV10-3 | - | TGTGCCATCAGTGAGGCAGAAAATAGCAATCAGCCCCAGCATTTT | CAISEAENSNQPQHF
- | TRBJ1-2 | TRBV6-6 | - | TGTGCCAGCAGTCGGGACACGACATATGGCTACACCTTC | CASSRDTTYGYTF
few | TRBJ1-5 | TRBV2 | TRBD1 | TGTGCCAGCAGTTATGACAGGGGCAATCAGCCCCAGCATTTT | CASSYDRGNQPQHF
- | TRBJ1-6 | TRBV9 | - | TGTGCCAGCAGCCCCGGGGGGGTCGCCTATAATTCACCCCTCCACTTT | CASSPGGVAYNSPLHF
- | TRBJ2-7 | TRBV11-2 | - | TGTGCCAGCAGCCTGGGACTCCGCTACGAGCAGTACTTC | CASSLGLRYEQYF
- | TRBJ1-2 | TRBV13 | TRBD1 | TGTGCCAGCAGCTTCGGGACAGTCCAACCCTATGGCTACACCTTC | CASSFGTVQPYGYTF
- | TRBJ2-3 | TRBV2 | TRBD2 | TGTGCCAGCAGTGTGAATAGCGGGAGAGATACGCAGTATTTT | CASSVNSGRDTQYF
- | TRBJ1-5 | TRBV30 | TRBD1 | TGTGCCTGGAGTGTATCGACAGGGACTCAGCCCCAGCATTTT | CAWSVSTGTQPQHF
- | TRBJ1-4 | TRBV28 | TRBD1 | TGTGCCAGCAGCTCTATTTCTTGGGACAGGGATAATGAAAAACTGTTTTTT | CASSSISWDRDNEKLFF
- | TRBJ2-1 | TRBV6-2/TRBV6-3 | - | TGTGCCAGCAGTTACTCGGGGAGCTCCTACAATGAGCAGTTCTTC | CASSYSGSSYNEQFF